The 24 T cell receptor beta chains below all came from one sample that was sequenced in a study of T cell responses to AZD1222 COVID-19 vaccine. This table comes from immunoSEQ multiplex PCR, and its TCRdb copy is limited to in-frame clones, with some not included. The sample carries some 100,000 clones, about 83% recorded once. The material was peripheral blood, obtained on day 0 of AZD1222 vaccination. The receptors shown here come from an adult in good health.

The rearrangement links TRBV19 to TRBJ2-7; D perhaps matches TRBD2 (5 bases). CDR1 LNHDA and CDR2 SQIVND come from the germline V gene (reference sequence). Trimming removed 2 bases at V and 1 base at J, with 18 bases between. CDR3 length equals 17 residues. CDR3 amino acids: CASSISSGPVNSYEQYF. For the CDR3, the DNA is TGTGCCAGTAGTATATCCAGCGGCCCTGTCAATTCCTACGAGCAGTACTTC.

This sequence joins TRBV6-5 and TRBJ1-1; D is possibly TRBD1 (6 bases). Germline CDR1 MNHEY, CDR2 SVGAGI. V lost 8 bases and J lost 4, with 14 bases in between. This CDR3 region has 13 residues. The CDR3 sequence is CASRTALITEAFF. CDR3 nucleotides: TGTGCCAGCCGGACAGCTTTGATCACTGAAGCTTTCTTT.

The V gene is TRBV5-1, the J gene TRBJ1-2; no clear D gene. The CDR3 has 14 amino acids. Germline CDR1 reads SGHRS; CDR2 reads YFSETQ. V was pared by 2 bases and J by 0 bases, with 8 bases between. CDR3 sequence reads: CASSFWPTNYGYTF. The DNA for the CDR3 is TGCGCCAGCAGCTTTTGGCCTACTAACTATGGCTACACCTTC. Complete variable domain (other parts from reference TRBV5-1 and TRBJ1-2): KAGVTQTPRYLIKTRGQQVTLSCSPISGHRSVSWYQQTPGQGLQFLFEYFSETQRNKGNFPGRFSGRQFSNSRSEMNVSTLELGDSALYLCASSFWPTNYGYTFGSGTRLTVV.

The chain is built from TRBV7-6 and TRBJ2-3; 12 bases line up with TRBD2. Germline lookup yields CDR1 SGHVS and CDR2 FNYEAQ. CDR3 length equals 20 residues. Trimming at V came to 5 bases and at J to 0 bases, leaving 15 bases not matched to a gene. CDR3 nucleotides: TGTGCCAGCAGCCTTAGCGGACTAGCGGGATCTCGAGGAAGCACAGATACGCAGTATTTT. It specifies CASSLSGLAGSRGSTDTQYF. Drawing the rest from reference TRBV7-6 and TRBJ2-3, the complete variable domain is GAGVSQSPRYKVTKRGQDVALRCDPISGHVSLYWYRQALGQGPEFLTYFNYEAQQDKSGLPNDRFSAERPEGSISTLTIQRTEQRDSAMYRCASSLSGLAGSRGSTDTQYFGPGTRLTVL.

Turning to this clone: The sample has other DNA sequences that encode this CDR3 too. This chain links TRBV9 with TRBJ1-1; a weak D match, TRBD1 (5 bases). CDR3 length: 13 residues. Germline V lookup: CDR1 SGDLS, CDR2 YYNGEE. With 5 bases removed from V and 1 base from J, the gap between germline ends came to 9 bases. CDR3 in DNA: TGTGCCAGCAGTCAGGGAGGGAACACTGAAGCTTTCTTT. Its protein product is CASSQGGNTEAFF.

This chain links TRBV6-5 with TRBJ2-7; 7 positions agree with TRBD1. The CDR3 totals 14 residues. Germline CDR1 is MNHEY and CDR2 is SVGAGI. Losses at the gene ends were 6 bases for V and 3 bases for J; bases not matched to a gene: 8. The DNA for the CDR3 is TGTGCCAGCAGCCTTTCGGCAGGGGGCTACGAGCAGTACTTC. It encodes CASSLSAGGYEQYF.

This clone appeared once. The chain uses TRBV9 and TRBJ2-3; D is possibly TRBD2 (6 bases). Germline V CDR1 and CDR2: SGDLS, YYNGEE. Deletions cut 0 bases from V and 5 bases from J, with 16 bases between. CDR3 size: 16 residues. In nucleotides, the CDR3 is TGTGCCAGCAGCGTAGACACTAGCCGAGGTGGAGATACGCAGTATTTT. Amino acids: CASSVDTSRGGDTQYF.

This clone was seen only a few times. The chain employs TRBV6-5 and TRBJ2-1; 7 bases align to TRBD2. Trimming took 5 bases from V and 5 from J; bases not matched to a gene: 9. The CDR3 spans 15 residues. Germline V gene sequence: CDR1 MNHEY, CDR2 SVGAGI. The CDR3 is CASSRDHRGDNEQFF. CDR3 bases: TGTGCCAGCAGTCGTGACCATCGGGGGGACAATGAGCAGTTCTTC.

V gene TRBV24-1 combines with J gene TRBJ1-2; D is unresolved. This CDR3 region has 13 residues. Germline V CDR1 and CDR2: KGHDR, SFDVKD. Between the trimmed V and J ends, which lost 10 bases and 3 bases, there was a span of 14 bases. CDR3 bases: TGTGCCACAAGTACCGGGGATTACTATGGCTACACCTTC. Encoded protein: CATSTGDYYGYTF.

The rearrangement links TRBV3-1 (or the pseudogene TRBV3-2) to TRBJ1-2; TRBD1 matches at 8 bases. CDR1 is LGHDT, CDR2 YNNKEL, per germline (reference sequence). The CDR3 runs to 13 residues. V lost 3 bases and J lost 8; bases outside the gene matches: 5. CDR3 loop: CASSQTGVRGYTF. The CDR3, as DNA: TGTGCCAGCAGCCAGACAGGGGTTCGGGGCTACACCTTC.

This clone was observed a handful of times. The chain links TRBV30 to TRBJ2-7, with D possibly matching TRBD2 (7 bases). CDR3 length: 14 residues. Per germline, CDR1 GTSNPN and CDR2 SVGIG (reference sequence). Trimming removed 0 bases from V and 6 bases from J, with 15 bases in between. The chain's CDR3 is CAWSVRGARGEQYF. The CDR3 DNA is TGTGCCTGGAGTGTACGGGGGGCACGGGGCGAGCAGTACTTC.

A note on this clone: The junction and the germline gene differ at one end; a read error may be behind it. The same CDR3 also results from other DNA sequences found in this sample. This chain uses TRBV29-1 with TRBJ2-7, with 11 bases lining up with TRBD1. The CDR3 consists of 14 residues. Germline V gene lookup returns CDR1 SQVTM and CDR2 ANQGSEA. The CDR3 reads CSVEGTGGIYEQYF. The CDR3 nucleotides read TGCAGCGTAGAAGGGACAGGGGGTATCTACGAGCAGTACTTC.

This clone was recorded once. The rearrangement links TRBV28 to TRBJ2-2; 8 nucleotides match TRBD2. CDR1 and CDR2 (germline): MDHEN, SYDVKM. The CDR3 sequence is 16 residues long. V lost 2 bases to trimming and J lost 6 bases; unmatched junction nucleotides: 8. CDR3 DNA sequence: TGTGCCAGCAGTTTACTTCCGGGAGGGCGCGCCGGGGAGCTGTTTTTT. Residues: CASSLLPGGRAGELFF.

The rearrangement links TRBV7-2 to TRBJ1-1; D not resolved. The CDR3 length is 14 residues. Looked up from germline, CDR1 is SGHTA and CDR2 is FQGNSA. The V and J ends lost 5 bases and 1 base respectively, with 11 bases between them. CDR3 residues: CASSENWKNTEAFF. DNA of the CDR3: TGTGCCAGCAGCGAGAACTGGAAGAACACTGAAGCTTTCTTT.

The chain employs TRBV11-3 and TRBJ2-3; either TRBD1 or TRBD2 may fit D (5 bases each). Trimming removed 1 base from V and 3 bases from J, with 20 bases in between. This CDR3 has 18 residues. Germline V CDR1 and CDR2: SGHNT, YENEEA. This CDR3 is CASSLGALRGDWTDTQYF. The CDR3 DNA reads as TGTGCCAGCAGCTTAGGGGCATTACGAGGGGATTGGACAGATACGCAGTATTTT.

In DNA, the CDR3 is TGTGCCAGCAGTCAAACAGGGGAAGGGTATGGCTACACCTTC. Residues: CASSQTGEGYGYTF. V usage is TRBV27 and J usage is TRBJ1-2; 7 nucleotides line up with TRBD1. Trimming removed 5 bases from V and 5 bases from J; junction bases left unmatched: 8. Germline loops: CDR1 MNHEY, CDR2 SMNVEV (reference sequence). The CDR3 runs 14 residues.

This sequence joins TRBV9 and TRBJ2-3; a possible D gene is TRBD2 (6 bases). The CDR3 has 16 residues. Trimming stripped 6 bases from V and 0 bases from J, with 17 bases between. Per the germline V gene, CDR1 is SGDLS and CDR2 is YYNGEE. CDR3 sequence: CASNLGLLSSTDTQYF. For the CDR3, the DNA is TGTGCCAGCAACCTAGGACTACTTAGTAGCACAGATACGCAGTATTTT. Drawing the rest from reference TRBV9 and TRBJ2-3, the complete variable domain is DSGVTQTPKHLITATGQRVTLRCSPRSGDLSVYWYQQSLDQGLQFLIQYYNGEERAKGNILERFSAQQFPDLHSELNLSSLELGDSALYFCASNLGLLSSTDTQYFGPGTRLTVL.

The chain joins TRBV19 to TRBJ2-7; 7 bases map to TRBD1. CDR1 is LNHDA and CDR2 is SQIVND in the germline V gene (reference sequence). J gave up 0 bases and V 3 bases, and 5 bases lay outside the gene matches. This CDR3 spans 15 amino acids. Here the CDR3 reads CASSMVAGGSYEQYF. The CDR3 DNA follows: TGTGCCAGTAGTATGGTTGCAGGGGGCTCCTACGAGCAGTACTTC. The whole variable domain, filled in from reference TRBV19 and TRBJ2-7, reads DGGITQSPKYLFRKEGQNVTLSCEQNLNHDAMYWYRQDPGQGLRLIYYSQIVNDFQKGDIAEGYSVSREKKESFPLTVTSAQKNPTAFYLCASSMVAGGSYEQYFGPGTRLTVT.

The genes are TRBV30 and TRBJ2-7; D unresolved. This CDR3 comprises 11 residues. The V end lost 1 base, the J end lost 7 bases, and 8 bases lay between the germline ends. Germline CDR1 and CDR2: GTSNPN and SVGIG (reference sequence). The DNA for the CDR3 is TGTGCCTGGAGTGATCTGGAAGAGCAGTACTTC. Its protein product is CAWSDLEEQYF.

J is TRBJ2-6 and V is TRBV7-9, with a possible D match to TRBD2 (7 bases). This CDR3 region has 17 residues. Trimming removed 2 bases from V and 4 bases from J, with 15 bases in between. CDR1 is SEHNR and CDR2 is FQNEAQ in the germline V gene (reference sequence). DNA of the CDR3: TGTGCCAGCAGCTTACGGGGGGCTCTGTCCGGGGCCAACGTCCTGACTTTC. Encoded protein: CASSLRGALSGANVLTF.

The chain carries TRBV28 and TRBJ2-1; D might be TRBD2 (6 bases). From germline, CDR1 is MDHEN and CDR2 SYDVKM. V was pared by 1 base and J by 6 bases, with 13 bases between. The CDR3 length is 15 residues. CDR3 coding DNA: TGTGCCAGCAGTTTATTACTTGCACTAGCCAATGAGCAGTTCTTC. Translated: CASSLLLALANEQFF.

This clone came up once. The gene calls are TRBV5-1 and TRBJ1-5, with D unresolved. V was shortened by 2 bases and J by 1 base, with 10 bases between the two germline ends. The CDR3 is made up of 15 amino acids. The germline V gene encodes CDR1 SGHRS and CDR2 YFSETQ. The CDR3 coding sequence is TGCGCCAGCAGCTTTGGGCCCGAGAGCAATCAGCCCCAGCATTTT. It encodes CASSFGPESNQPQHF.

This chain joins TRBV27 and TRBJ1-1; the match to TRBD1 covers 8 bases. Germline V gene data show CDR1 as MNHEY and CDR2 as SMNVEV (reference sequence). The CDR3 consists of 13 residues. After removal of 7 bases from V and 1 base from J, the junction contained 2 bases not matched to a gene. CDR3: CASMGQANTEAFF. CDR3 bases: TGTGCCAGCATGGGACAGGCGAACACTGAAGCTTTCTTT.

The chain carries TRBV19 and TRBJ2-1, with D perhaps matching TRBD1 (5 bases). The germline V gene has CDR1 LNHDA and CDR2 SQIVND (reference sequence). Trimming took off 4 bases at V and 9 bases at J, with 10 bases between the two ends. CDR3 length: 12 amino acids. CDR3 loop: CASSSGAAEQFF. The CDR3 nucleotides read TGTGCCAGTAGTAGTGGGGCTGCTGAGCAGTTCTTC.